The text below deals with one TCR beta chain. The data derive from a study of blood T cell repertoires in COVID-19. Whole-study context: The United States, Italy and Spain supplied acute and convalescent COVID-19 samples. The analysed material was cDNA or gDNA that came from T cells, B-cell-depleted T cells, or PBMCs.

The table came from immunoSEQ multiplex PCR; TCRdb's copy has only in-frame clones and leaves some out. This table holds fewer than 450,000 clones, about nine tenths found once. Looked up from germline, CDR1 is LNHDA and CDR2 is SQIVND (reference sequence). CDR3 length equals 15 residues. Trimming removed 3 bases at V and 0 bases at J, with 12 bases between. The chain links TRBV19 to TRBJ2-7, with D perhaps matching TRBD1 (6 bases). The receptor's source is a woman aged 70-85 years with COVID-19, enrolled during active disease. Sequenced material: peripheral blood. The CDR3 nucleotides read TGTGCCAGTAGTATCTTGAGGGGGTCCTCCTACGAGCAGTACTTC. Translation: CASSILRGSSYEQYF.